This passage covers 5 T cell receptor beta chains from one sample sequenced in a study of shared clonotypes between healthy human individuals. Repertoires were generated with immunoSEQ multiplex PCR, while TCRdb's copy carries only in-frame clones and drops some. The sample includes about 2 million clones, roughly 94% seen only once; the top ten take under 1.5%. CD8 cells regarded as naive lacked CD45RO, were positively chosen for CCR7, and omitted terminally differentiated effector memory CD45RA+ cells. The sequenced material came from naive CD8+ T cells sorted from blood. The receptors shown here come from a man aged 18 to 30 in good health.

Note on this clone: At the DNA level, this CDR3 is encoded by other sequences in the same sample as well. The chain has TRBV27 and TRBJ2-1; the match to TRBD2 covers 8 bases. The CDR3 has 15 residues. Germline CDR1 is MNHEY and CDR2 is SMNVEV (reference sequence). With V trimmed by 2 bases and J by 2 bases, 2 bases remained unmatched. This chain's CDR3 is CASSLAGGTYNEQFF. The CDR3 nucleotides read TGTGCCAGCAGTTTAGCGGGAGGTACCTACAATGAGCAGTTCTTC.

The V gene is TRBV7-9, the J gene TRBJ1-6, with D possibly TRBD1 on 5 matching bases. The V and J ends lost 6 bases and 7 bases respectively, with 13 bases between them. From germline, CDR1 is SEHNR and CDR2 FQNEAQ (reference sequence). This CDR3 region has 14 residues. The CDR3 protein is CASSLREDNSPLHF. In nucleotides, the CDR3 is TGTGCCAGCAGTCTCAGGGAAGACAATTCACCCCTCCACTTT.

The rearrangement uses TRBV4-1 and TRBJ1-3; D unclear. V lost 0 bases to trimming and J lost 7 bases, with 7 bases between them. This CDR3 is 13 amino acids long. Germline assignment: CDR1 MGHRA and CDR2 YSYEKL. Written as DNA, the CDR3 is TGCGCCAGCAGCCAAGATGACTCTAACACCATATATTTT. It yields the protein CASSQDDSNTIYF.

The genes are TRBV19 and TRBJ1-6; tentative D call: TRBD1 (6 bases). The CDR3 sequence is 16 residues long. The V end lost 7 bases, the J end lost 0 bases, and 13 bases lay between the germline ends. In germline, CDR1 is LNHDA, CDR2 SQIVND (reference sequence). CDR3 nucleotide sequence: TGTGCCAGTAATCCCGACAGGAGCTCCTATAATTCACCCCTCCACTTT. This encodes CASNPDRSSYNSPLHF.

The V call is TRBV4-3, the J call TRBJ2-2; D possibly corresponds to TRBD2 (5 bases). V was pared by 4 bases and J by 5 bases, with 8 bases between. Germline loops: CDR1 LGHNA, CDR2 YSLEER. The CDR3 is made up of 13 amino acids. CDR3 in amino acids: CASSLGGTGELFF. The CDR3 DNA follows: TGCGCCAGCAGCCTCGGAGGAACCGGGGAGCTGTTTTTT.